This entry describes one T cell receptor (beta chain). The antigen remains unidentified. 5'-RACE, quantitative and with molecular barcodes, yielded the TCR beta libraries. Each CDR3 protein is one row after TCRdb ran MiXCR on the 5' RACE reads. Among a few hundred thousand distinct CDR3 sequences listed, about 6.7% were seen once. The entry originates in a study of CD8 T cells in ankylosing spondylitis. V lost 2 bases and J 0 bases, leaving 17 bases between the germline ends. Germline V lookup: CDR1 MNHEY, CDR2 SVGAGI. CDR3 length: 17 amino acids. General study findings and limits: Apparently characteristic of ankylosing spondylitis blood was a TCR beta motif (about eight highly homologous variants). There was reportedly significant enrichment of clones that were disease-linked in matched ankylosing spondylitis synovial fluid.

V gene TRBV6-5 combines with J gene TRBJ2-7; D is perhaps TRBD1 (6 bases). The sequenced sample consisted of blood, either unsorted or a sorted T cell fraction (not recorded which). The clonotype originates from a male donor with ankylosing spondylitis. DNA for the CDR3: TGTGCCAGCAGTTACAAGGGACACCTTATCCCCTCCTACGAGCAGTACTTC. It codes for CASSYKGHLIPSYEQYF.